Listed below are T cell receptor beta chains from one sample, sequenced in a study of cytotoxic CD8 clonotypes in ibrutinib-treated CLL. Method: immunoSEQ multiplex PCR; TCRdb's copy keeps in-frame clones and lacks some. The sample holds a few hundred thousand clones, about 61% seen once. Sequenced material: PBMCs, taken after 36 months of ibrutinib treatment. The receptors derive from a human donor with chronic lymphocytic leukemia. Each CDR3 is given with its conserved first and last residue. Each record gives: J gene, clone size, V gene, D gene, CDR3 protein, CDR3 DNA. The D gene is left open where the match is weak. Expanded clones are given a class, and other clones once, few, many or no size at all.

j_call: TRBJ1-2
clone_size: NA
v_call: TRBV4-2
d_call: TRBD1
cdr3_aa: CASSQPQGRNGYTF
cdr3_nt: TGTGCCAGCAGCCAACCACAGGGGAGAAATGGCTACACCTTC

j_call: TRBJ2-7
clone_size: NA
v_call: TRBV10-3
d_call: TRBD1
cdr3_aa: CAISGRDREAYEQYF
cdr3_nt: TGTGCCATCAGTGGACGGGACAGGGAAGCCTACGAGCAGTACTTC

j_call: TRBJ1-1
clone_size: NA
v_call: TRBV6-5
d_call: NA
cdr3_aa: CASSYSLSRWGTEAFF
cdr3_nt: TGTGCCAGCAGTTACTCTTTGAGCCGGTGGGGCACTGAAGCTTTCTTT

j_call: TRBJ2-5
clone_size: NA
v_call: TRBV6-5
d_call: NA
cdr3_aa: CASSLGGEGLETQYF
cdr3_nt: TGTGCCAGCAGTCTAGGGGGTGAGGGGTTAGAGACCCAGTACTTC

j_call: TRBJ2-1
clone_size: NA
v_call: TRBV4-2
d_call: NA
cdr3_aa: CASSQGSPGGNEQFF
cdr3_nt: TGTGCCAGCAGCCAGGGTAGTCCCGGCGGCAATGAGCAGTTCTTC

j_call: TRBJ2-5
clone_size: once
v_call: TRBV11-2
d_call: NA
cdr3_aa: CASTTLGSGVETQYF
cdr3_nt: TGTGCCAGCACCACATTGGGATCAGGGGTGGAGACCCAGTACTTC

j_call: TRBJ2-3
clone_size: NA
v_call: TRBV5-1
d_call: NA
cdr3_aa: CASSLVLNPTDTQYF
cdr3_nt: TGCGCCAGCAGCTTGGTGCTCAACCCCACAGATACGCAGTATTTT

j_call: TRBJ2-7
clone_size: few
v_call: TRBV15
d_call: NA
cdr3_aa: CATSRDRGSGEQYF
cdr3_nt: TGTGCCACCAGCAGAGATCGGGGCAGTGGCGAGCAGTACTTC

j_call: TRBJ2-3
clone_size: NA
v_call: TRBV5-6
d_call: NA
cdr3_aa: CASTQRMGLTDTQYF
cdr3_nt: TGTGCCAGCACCCAGAGGATGGGGCTCACAGATACGCAGTATTTT

j_call: TRBJ2-7
clone_size: many
v_call: TRBV5-4
d_call: NA
cdr3_aa: CASSLAYEQYF
cdr3_nt: TGTGCCAGCAGCTTGGCCTACGAGCAGTACTTC

j_call: TRBJ1-2
clone_size: NA
v_call: TRBV28
d_call: NA
cdr3_aa: CASRLSRGGRGSTNYGYTF
cdr3_nt: TGTGCCAGCAGACTATCCCGTGGGGGCAGGGGATCCACTAACTATGGCTACACCTTC

j_call: TRBJ2-5
clone_size: NA
v_call: TRBV7-2
d_call: TRBD2
cdr3_aa: CASSLQAGGQTQYF
cdr3_nt: TGTGCCAGCAGCTTACAAGCGGGAGGACAGACCCAGTACTTC

j_call: TRBJ1-1
clone_size: NA
v_call: TRBV9
d_call: TRBD1
cdr3_aa: CASSVPRGQNTEAFF
cdr3_nt: TGTGCCAGCAGCGTACCCAGGGGGCAGAACACTGAAGCTTTCTTT

j_call: TRBJ2-1
clone_size: NA
v_call: TRBV9
d_call: TRBD1
cdr3_aa: CASSADRTGGPNEQFF
cdr3_nt: TGTGCCAGCAGCGCGGACCGGACAGGGGGGCCCAATGAGCAGTTCTTC

j_call: TRBJ2-5
clone_size: NA
v_call: TRBV19
d_call: NA
cdr3_aa: CASRGGGKRETQYF
cdr3_nt: TGTGCCAGTAGAGGCGGGGGCAAACGTGAGACCCAGTACTTC

j_call: TRBJ1-2
clone_size: few
v_call: TRBV2
d_call: TRBD1
cdr3_aa: CASRETGAYGYTF
cdr3_nt: TGTGCCAGCAGGGAGACAGGGGCCTATGGCTACACCTTC

j_call: TRBJ2-1
clone_size: few
v_call: TRBV4-1
d_call: NA
cdr3_aa: CASSQDPAGRSPFF
cdr3_nt: TGCGCCAGCAGCCAAGATCCCGCGGGTAGGTCCCCGTTCTTC

j_call: TRBJ1-5
clone_size: NA
v_call: TRBV6-5
d_call: TRBD1
cdr3_aa: CASRGTGVNQPQHF
cdr3_nt: TGTGCCAGCAGAGGGACAGGGGTCAATCAGCCCCAGCATTTT

j_call: TRBJ2-7
clone_size: NA
v_call: TRBV5-1
d_call: NA
cdr3_aa: CASSLEGKEQYF
cdr3_nt: TGCGCCAGCAGCTTGGAAGGGAAGGAGCAGTACTTC

j_call: TRBJ2-2
clone_size: NA
v_call: TRBV12-5
d_call: TRBD1
cdr3_aa: CASGLALTGVGTGELFF
cdr3_nt: TGTGCTAGTGGTTTGGCTCTGACAGGGGTGGGCACCGGGGAGCTGTTTTTT

j_call: TRBJ1-5
clone_size: NA
v_call: TRBV29-1
d_call: NA
cdr3_aa: CSVRDGSSNQPQHF
cdr3_nt: TGCAGCGTAAGGGACGGAAGTAGCAATCAGCCCCAGCATTTT

j_call: TRBJ1-6
clone_size: NA
v_call: TRBV7-3
d_call: NA
cdr3_aa: CASSFGVGNSPLHF
cdr3_nt: TGTGCCAGCAGCTTTGGGGTCGGGAATTCACCCCTCCACTTT

j_call: TRBJ2-7
clone_size: few
v_call: TRBV19
d_call: NA
cdr3_aa: CASSHGGGVRNEQYF
cdr3_nt: TGTGCCAGTAGTCACGGCGGAGGGGTTCGGAACGAGCAGTACTTC

j_call: TRBJ2-5
clone_size: NA
v_call: TRBV5-6
d_call: NA
cdr3_aa: CASSRTLAKKQETQYF
cdr3_nt: TGTGCCAGCAGCAGAACCTTAGCGAAAAAACAAGAGACCCAGTACTTC

j_call: TRBJ1-3
clone_size: few
v_call: TRBV5-1
d_call: NA
cdr3_aa: CASRTERGNTIYF
cdr3_nt: TGCGCCAGCAGGACAGAGCGCGGAAACACCATATATTTT

j_call: TRBJ2-2
clone_size: few
v_call: TRBV7-2
d_call: NA
cdr3_aa: CASSQLDTGELFF
cdr3_nt: TGTGCCAGCAGCCAACTGGACACCGGGGAGCTGTTTTTT

j_call: TRBJ1-1
clone_size: few
v_call: TRBV15
d_call: NA
cdr3_aa: CATSSWRYTEAFF
cdr3_nt: TGTGCCACCAGCAGCTGGAGATACACTGAAGCTTTCTTT

j_call: TRBJ2-5
clone_size: NA
v_call: TRBV5-1
d_call: TRBD1
cdr3_aa: CASSLTTGGLRETQYF
cdr3_nt: TGCGCCAGCAGCTTGACCACAGGGGGCTTGAGAGAGACCCAGTACTTC

j_call: TRBJ1-5
clone_size: NA
v_call: TRBV6-5
d_call: NA
cdr3_aa: CASSYPPRNSNQPQHF
cdr3_nt: TGTGCCAGCAGTTACCCGCCCAGGAACAGCAATCAGCCCCAGCATTTT

j_call: TRBJ2-5
clone_size: NA
v_call: TRBV9
d_call: NA
cdr3_aa: CASSAPWQGQETQYF
cdr3_nt: TGTGCCAGCAGCGCCCCATGGCAGGGGCAAGAGACCCAGTACTTC

j_call: TRBJ1-1
clone_size: NA
v_call: TRBV7-2
d_call: NA
cdr3_aa: CASSQLLEAFF
cdr3_nt: TGTGCCAGCAGCCAGCTCCTCGAAGCTTTCTTT

j_call: TRBJ2-3
clone_size: NA
v_call: TRBV5-1
d_call: NA
cdr3_aa: CASSFWADTQYF
cdr3_nt: TGCGCCAGCAGCTTTTGGGCAGATACGCAGTATTTT

j_call: TRBJ2-3
clone_size: NA
v_call: TRBV10-3
d_call: NA
cdr3_aa: CAISEQGSTDTQYF
cdr3_nt: TGTGCCATCAGTGAGCAGGGGAGCACAGATACGCAGTATTTT

j_call: TRBJ1-2
clone_size: NA
v_call: TRBV10-2
d_call: NA
cdr3_aa: CASSDEGDYGYTF
cdr3_nt: TGCGCCAGCAGTGATGAGGGAGACTATGGCTACACCTTC

j_call: TRBJ1-2
clone_size: NA
v_call: TRBV29-1
d_call: NA
cdr3_aa: CSVIENFYGYTF
cdr3_nt: TGCAGCGTTATTGAGAATTTCTATGGCTACACCTTC

j_call: TRBJ2-7
clone_size: NA
v_call: TRBV7-6
d_call: TRBD2
cdr3_aa: CASSWTSGSGYEQYF
cdr3_nt: TGTGCCAGCAGCTGGACTAGCGGGAGTGGGTACGAGCAGTACTTC

j_call: TRBJ2-3
clone_size: NA
v_call: TRBV19
d_call: TRBD2
cdr3_aa: CASSIRAGGPTDTQYF
cdr3_nt: TGTGCCAGTAGTATTCGAGCGGGAGGGCCGACAGATACGCAGTATTTT

j_call: TRBJ2-7
clone_size: NA
v_call: TRBV29-1
d_call: NA
cdr3_aa: CSVELVGNYEQYF
cdr3_nt: TGCAGCGTTGAACTAGTGGGGAACTACGAGCAGTACTTC

j_call: TRBJ2-5
clone_size: NA
v_call: TRBV6-5
d_call: NA
cdr3_aa: CASSPGREQETQYF
cdr3_nt: TGTGCCAGCTCCCCAGGAAGGGAGCAAGAGACCCAGTACTTC

j_call: TRBJ2-1
clone_size: NA
v_call: TRBV7-6
d_call: TRBD2
cdr3_aa: CASSLVGPGGGADEQFF
cdr3_nt: TGTGCCAGCAGCCTCGTAGGGCCCGGCGGGGGGGCCGATGAGCAGTTCTTC

j_call: TRBJ2-5
clone_size: NA
v_call: TRBV19
d_call: TRBD2
cdr3_aa: CASSISTSGRETQYF
cdr3_nt: TGTGCCAGTAGTATAAGTACTAGCGGGAGAGAGACCCAGTACTTC